This T cell receptor beta chain is drawn from a study of radiotherapy plus CTLA-4 blockade in lung cancer. The V end lost 5 bases, the J end lost 0 bases, and 14 bases lay between the germline ends. The germline CDR1 and CDR2 sequences are MNHEY and SMNVEV (reference sequence). The CDR3 length is 17 residues. Points from the study as a whole: TCR clones of tumor origin grew in blood after radiotherapy plus ipilimumab. Dynamics of early blood T cell clones, together with interferon-beta, were reportedly the best predictors of response.

Measured with immunoSEQ multiplex PCR; TCRdb has only the in-frame clones, and not every one. The sample shows 85,000 to 120,000 clones, approximately 87% of them seen only once. Note on this clone: Its antigen remains unidentified.

The chain recombines TRBV27 with TRBJ2-6; a possible D gene is TRBD1 (5 bases). The sequence was obtained from a human donor with non-small cell lung cancer that progressed on radiotherapy plus ipilimumab. Some clones in this sample may be carry-over from other donors' samples. This specimen consisted of peripheral blood, obtained from a patient treated with radiotherapy plus ipilimumab. The CDR3 spells CASSTLDSDSGANVLTF. The CDR3 DNA reads as TGTGCCAGCAGTACTCTTGACAGTGACTCTGGGGCCAACGTCCTGACTTTC.